This is a list of T cell receptor beta chains from one sample in a study of CD8 T cells in ankylosing spondylitis. TCRdb called the 5' RACE reads again in MiXCR, with one record for every CDR3 protein. The table includes 130,000 to 150,000 distinct CDR3 sequences, approximately 9.2% detected once. Sequencing was performed on synovial fluid, either unsorted or a sorted T cell fraction (not recorded which). These receptors all come from a male donor with ankylosing spondylitis. The CDR3 runs from the conserved cysteine through the conserved F or W. Each record gives: CDR3 DNA, CDR3 protein, J gene, V gene, clone size, D gene, CDR3 length. A D gene is named only where the DNA matches it firmly. Only part of the rows carry a size: once, few, many, or a class if the clone is expanded.

DNA: TGCGCCAGCAGCTTGGAGAGTGCGGGGTACAATGAGCAGTTCTTC; CDR3: CASSLESAGYNEQFF; J: TRBJ2-1; V: TRBV5-1; size: -; D: -; length: 15
DNA: TGCGCCAGCAGCCAAGATTTGAACACCGGGGAGCTGTTTTTT; CDR3: CASSQDLNTGELFF; J: TRBJ2-2; V: TRBV4-3; size: many; D: -; length: 14
DNA: TGTGCCAGCAGATTGGGACAGTTTCAGCCCCAGCATTTT; CDR3: CASRLGQFQPQHF; J: TRBJ1-5; V: TRBV6-1; size: -; D: TRBD1; length: 13
DNA: TGTGCCAGCAGCCCGGGAGGTGGGAGGGCCTATGAGCAGTTCTTC; CDR3: CASSPGGGRAYEQFF; J: TRBJ2-1; V: TRBV6-2/TRBV6-3; size: many; D: TRBD2; length: 15
DNA: TGTGCCAGCAGCTCCACTGCCAGGTTCTACAATGAGCAGTTCTTC; CDR3: CASSSTARFYNEQFF; J: TRBJ2-1; V: TRBV6-1; size: few; D: -; length: 15
DNA: TGTGCCAGCACCCTGCTGGGGGGAGGTGAAAAACTGTTTTTT; CDR3: CASTLLGGGEKLFF; J: TRBJ1-4; V: TRBV12-3/TRBV12-4; size: few; D: -; length: 14
DNA: TGTGCCAGCAGTGAAGCAAGCACCTATGGCTACACCTTC; CDR3: CASSEASTYGYTF; J: TRBJ1-2; V: TRBV2; size: many; D: -; length: 13
DNA: TGCGCCAGCAGCCGGCAGGGGCCCACTGAAGCTTTCTTT; CDR3: CASSRQGPTEAFF; J: TRBJ1-1; V: TRBV5-1; size: many; D: -; length: 13
DNA: TGTGCCAGCAGTTCATGGGGAGAAGAGACCCAGTACTTC; CDR3: CASSSWGEETQYF; J: TRBJ2-5; V: TRBV6-5; size: -; D: -; length: 13
DNA: TGTGCTAGCAGCCCCTCATTGGACAGGGGAGGTGAGCAGTTCTTC; CDR3: CASSPSLDRGGEQFF; J: TRBJ2-1; V: TRBV7-7; size: many; D: TRBD1; length: 15
DNA: TGTGCCAGCAGCTTCGCCCGGGAGACCCAGTACTTC; CDR3: CASSFARETQYF; J: TRBJ2-5; V: TRBV7-2; size: few; D: -; length: 12
DNA: TGTGCCAGCAGTTTGACAGCGAACTATGGCTACACCTTC; CDR3: CASSLTANYGYTF; J: TRBJ1-2; V: TRBV27; size: many; D: -; length: 13
DNA: TGTGCCATCAGTGACCCCAAGAGGTTGGAAACGACTGAAGCTTTCTTT; CDR3: CAISDPKRLETTEAFF; J: TRBJ1-1; V: TRBV10-3; size: -; D: -; length: 16
DNA: TGTGCCAGCTCAACAGGGACAGGGAACTACGAGCAGTACTTC; CDR3: CASSTGTGNYEQYF; J: TRBJ2-7; V: TRBV18; size: many; D: TRBD1; length: 14
DNA: TGTGCCAGCAGCCCCACTAGGGGACAGGGCTACGAGCAGTACTTC; CDR3: CASSPTRGQGYEQYF; J: TRBJ2-7; V: TRBV7-3; size: few; D: TRBD1; length: 15
DNA: TGCAGTGCTACGCCCTATAGGGGGCGGGATGGGGGCACAGATACGCAGTATTTT; CDR3: CSATPYRGRDGGTDTQYF; J: TRBJ2-3; V: TRBV20-1; size: many; D: -; length: 18